This TCR beta chain was recovered during a study of shared clonotypes between healthy human individuals. Study-wide results and limits: Blood alone was sampled, and tissue repertoires likely differ.

For this clone: The antigen is not known.

Per the original data handling: Owing to the provision of junction-only sequences devoid of quality scores by immunoSEQ, filtering differed. Sequencing was performed with immunoSEQ multiplex PCR; in TCRdb, only in-frame clones are kept and a portion is missing. The V and J calls and clone size come from that table; D and trimming were worked out from the DNA. This table has about 1.5 million clones, 95% to 99% appearing once. CDR3 length equals 14 residues. V lost 10 bases and J lost 0, with 12 bases in between. Germline assignment: CDR1 WSHSY and CDR2 SAAADI. The study drew all its donors from Caucasian adults living in Nashville, Tennessee.

This chain joins TRBV10-2 and TRBJ2-2; TRBD1 might be the D (6 bases). This receptor was identified in a man aged 25-45 years in good health. Sequenced sample: naive CD4+ T cells sorted from blood. Indicated subset: CD45RA+ positively selected. CDR3 sequence reads: CATRAGANTGELFF. In nucleotides, the CDR3 is TGCGCCACTCGAGCAGGGGCGAACACCGGGGAGCTGTTTTTT.